This TCR beta chain comes out of a study of brain metastases from non-small cell lung cancer. TCRdb keeps only in-frame clones here, not all; method: immunoSEQ multiplex PCR. This table holds some 410 clones, around four fifths found once. V gave up 7 bases and J gave up 7 bases, with 17 bases separating them. Germline CDR1 and CDR2: SGHTA and FQGNSA. The length of the CDR3 is 15 residues. The sequenced sample consisted of tissue from a brain metastasis. The chain combines TRBV7-2 with TRBJ1-6; the D gene is possibly TRBD1 (5 bases). The clonotype comes from a donor aged 40 or older with non-small cell lung cancer. CDR3 loop: CASIKIPAGNSPLHF. The DNA for the CDR3 is TGTGCCAGCATCAAGATCCCCGCAGGGAATTCACCCCTCCACTTT.